This T cell receptor beta chain is drawn from a study of human T cells and chemical hapten exposure (dated by TCRdb to the early 2020s). In the study overall: For sensitization, 2% DPC in acetone was applied to a roughly 2 cm by roughly 2 cm area of upper inner arm skin. Most of the patients in the cohort were female, and the cohort covered alopecia areata with under or over 50% scalp involvement, alopecia totalis and alopecia universalis. Peripheral blood TCR repertoire changes were tracked in vivo in alopecia patients during primary and secondary sensitization to the hapten diphenylcyclopropenone (DPC). Libraries were pooled for sequencing, and variation in per-sample TCR yields was attributed mainly to small differences in library volumes within the pool. For TCR sequencing, blood came from 25 to 35 alopecia patients at anywhere from one to four time points (pre-sensitization, 2, 6 and 24 weeks). Patch testing was performed on the upper back with Finn chambers containing 0.01% DPC, and the patch tests were scored after 6 days according to International Contact Dermatitis Research Group standards. Patients additionally received weekly therapeutic DPC doses to the scalp throughout the approximately 22-week study period. Patient blood was sampled pre-sensitization (week 0) and at 2, 6 and about 24 weeks after DPC sensitization. The full study reports these points: Repeated subsampling changed both the strength of the expansion versus patch-test correlation and the threshold at which the correlation became significant. A positive correlation was found between the number of PT1 expanded TCRs and patch test score, with significance reached at thresholds 8, 16 and 32 but not 4. Compared with pre-sensitization or healthy control sets, expanded TCRs formed significantly more large CDR3 similarity clusters, which is consistent with antigen-driven responses. Because all patients had alopecia, a presumed autoimmune disease, the immune response of the patients might differ from that of healthy individuals. DPC sensitization did not change how many TCRs were above 1 in 1000 frequency, and no evidence was found of alterations in global repertoire structure.

CDR1 is given as SGHTA and CDR2 as FQGNSA, both from the germline V gene. V lost 3 bases and J lost 5 bases; the stretch between them is 7 bases long. The CDR3 holds 12 amino acids from the cysteine to the phenylalanine. CDR3 DNA only is kept here, 36 bases in frame from base 1. This clonotype has at least ten counts. Its target antigen remains unknown. No base quality information exists; no much larger clone differs at one position. The library was built by means of RACE. The instrument was a NextSeq 500. During library preparation, unique molecular identifiers were attached to individual cDNA molecules so that TCRs could be counted in a quantitative, reproducible way. Each blood RNA sample was used to sequence both TCR alpha and TCR beta chains. The authors processed their data as follows. The median number of TCRs per sample was approximately 93,000, ranging from roughly 23,224 to 690,600. V, J and CDR3 annotation of the TCR reads was performed with the Decombinator software suite. Every sample was subsampled to the same number of TCRs (28,000) for the PS versus PT1 abundance plots. Expanded TCRs were defined as absent before sensitization and observed at least eight times at the 2-week time point. TCRdb reworked the public reads: Q25 trimming with fastp, MiXCR clone assembly, productive beta chains retained. Merged by CDR3 protein, the rows form single entries marked with the most common genes and DNA. The V and J calls follow TCRdb's processing rather than the paper's. Counted in this sample were around 340,000 distinct CDR3 sequences; approximately 6.9% of them appeared once. Approximately 8.9% of the sample is in the top ten clones.

Interpreted using the paper, the time point label stands for: patch test 1, 2 weeks after DPC sensitization. The sample's treatment or condition label, in plain terms: therapeutic diphenylcyclopropenone sensitization with weekly scalp DPC. At each patch-test visit, blood was drawn before the patch test was applied. To be eligible, patients had to be aged 18 to 70, diagnosed with alopecia and judged suitable for DPC therapy, while pregnant patients were excluded. Unfractionated whole blood was collected in Tempus Blood RNA tubes, and total RNA was extracted from that blood. The clonotype was recovered from a woman between 18 and 29 years old with alopecia areata. Some clones in this sample may be carry-over from other donors' samples. The sample in question was whole blood, obtained in connection with sensitization to the hapten diphenylcyclopropenone (DPC). The receptor chain draws on TRBV7-2 and TRBJ2-5; the D gene cannot be named for sure. CDR3 reads: CASSLSMETQYF. The nucleotides read TGTGCCAGCAGCTTGTCCATGGAGACCCAGTACTTC. The full variable domain, with segments outside the CDR3 supplied by the reference TRBV7-2 and TRBJ2-5 proteins, appears as GAGVSQSPSNKVTEKGKDVELRCDPISGHTALYWYRQSLGQGLEFLIYFQGNSAPDKSGLPSDRFSAERTGGSVSTLTIQRTQQEDSAVYLCASSLSMETQYFGPGTRLLVL.